These 18 T cell receptor beta chains share one sample of origin, sequenced in a study of cytomegalovirus exposure and HLA in healthy donors. The study ran its PCR with 60 Vbeta and 13 Jbeta primers. TCRdb's table, derived via immunoSEQ multiplex PCR, lists solely in-frame clones and lacks some. The sample includes roughly 160,000 clones, roughly 83% seen only once; the top ten take 0.95% to 1.3%. Sequencing was performed on PBMCs. These receptors were taken from a man aged 30 to 45 in good health and CMV-seronegative.

The table lists this clone with a count of one. The CDR3 region has the DNA TGTGCCAGCAGCCAAGCCCAGGGACAAGAGACCCAGTACTTC. The encoded protein is CASSQAQGQETQYF. The chain uses TRBV4-2 and TRBJ2-5; D is perhaps TRBD1 (5 bases). V dropped 1 base and J dropped 2 bases, with 8 bases sitting between them. CDR1 LGHNA and CDR2 YNFKEQ come from the germline V gene. This CDR3 has 14 amino acids.

V usage is TRBV7-9 and J usage is TRBJ2-7; TRBD2 might be the D (6 bases). The CDR3 is 17 amino acids. Between the trimmed V and J ends, which lost 4 bases and 2 bases, there was a span of 21 bases. Germline V gene data show CDR1 as SEHNR and CDR2 as FQNEAQ (reference sequence). The CDR3 bases are TGTGCCAGCAGCTCACCCCCCTGGCTAGCGACAACCTACGAGCAGTACTTC. As protein: CASSSPPWLATTYEQYF.

The chain couples TRBV6-1 to TRBJ2-3, with a possible D match to TRBD2 (6 bases). V lost 2 bases and J lost 2, with 11 bases in between. This CDR3 spans 15 amino acids. Germline lookup yields CDR1 MNHNS and CDR2 SASEGT. In nucleotides, the CDR3 is TGTGCCAGCAGTGAATGGACGGGGGACACAGATACGCAGTATTTT. It specifies CASSEWTGDTDTQYF.

CDR3 region: CASSSDPGIYTEAFF. CDR3 nucleotide sequence: TGTGCCAGCAGCTCTGATCCGGGGATTTACACTGAAGCTTTCTTT. The V call is TRBV9, the J call TRBJ1-1, with no clear D. Trimming took off 4 bases at V and 3 bases at J, with 16 bases between the two ends. This CDR3 has 15 residues. Germline V CDR1 and CDR2: SGDLS, YYNGEE. Using reference TRBV9 and TRBJ1-1 for the parts outside the CDR3, the full variable domain is DSGVTQTPKHLITATGQRVTLRCSPRSGDLSVYWYQQSLDQGLQFLIQYYNGEERAKGNILERFSAQQFPDLHSELNLSSLELGDSALYFCASSSDPGIYTEAFFGQGTRLTVV.

For this clone: The same CDR3 can be traced to other DNA sequences in this sample. This chain joins TRBV29-1 and TRBJ2-1; TRBD2 might be the D (5 bases). Germline CDR1 SQVTM, CDR2 ANQGSEA. V was trimmed by 5 bases and J by 0 bases, leaving 11 bases between them. CDR3 length equals 14 residues. The CDR3 bases are TGCAGCGTTCCGGGTGGGAGCTCCTACAATGAGCAGTTCTTC. Translating it yields CSVPGGSSYNEQFF.

The chain uses TRBV6-5 and TRBJ2-1, with D possibly matching TRBD2 (5 bases). The CDR3 is 14 amino acids. The germline gives CDR1 MNHEY, CDR2 SVGAGI. V was pared by 2 bases and J by 8 bases, with 13 bases between. CDR3 sequence: CASSYLLALDEQFF. The DNA for the CDR3 is TGTGCCAGCAGTTACCTCCTAGCTTTGGATGAGCAGTTCTTC.

The V and J genes are TRBV12-5 and TRBJ2-1; 7 bases are shared with TRBD2. The CDR3 runs to 13 residues. J was trimmed by 8 bases and V by 6 bases; bases with no gene match: 7. Per the germline V gene, CDR1 is LGHNT and CDR2 is FRNRAP. The CDR3 loop is CASGQRELHEQFF. In nucleotides, the CDR3 is TGTGCTAGTGGCCAGCGGGAACTTCATGAGCAGTTCTTC. The whole variable domain, filled in from reference TRBV12-5 and TRBJ2-1, reads DARVTQTPRHKVTEMGQEVTMRCQPILGHNTVFWYRQTMMQGLELLAYFRNRAPLDDSGMPKDRFSAEMPDATLATLKIQPSEPRDSAVYFCASGQRELHEQFFGPGTRLTVL.

The chain recombines TRBV9 with TRBJ2-3, with no clear D. V was pared by 5 bases and J by 0 bases, with 10 bases between. CDR3 length: 14 amino acids. CDR1 and CDR2 from the germline V gene are SGDLS and YYNGEE. The CDR3 loop reads CASSGHSSTDTQYF. Here the CDR3 DNA reads TGTGCCAGCAGTGGGCACTCCAGCACAGATACGCAGTATTTT. Full variable domain (missing parts from reference TRBV9 and TRBJ2-3): DSGVTQTPKHLITATGQRVTLRCSPRSGDLSVYWYQQSLDQGLQFLIQYYNGEERAKGNILERFSAQQFPDLHSELNLSSLELGDSALYFCASSGHSSTDTQYFGPGTRLTVL.

The V and J genes are TRBV7-6 and TRBJ1-5; D is possibly TRBD1 (6 bases). V lost 3 bases and J 6 bases, leaving 9 bases between the germline ends. The CDR3 has 13 residues. Germline loops: CDR1 SGHVS, CDR2 FNYEAQ. DNA for the CDR3: TGTGCCAGCAGCTTCGAAGGGGGTCAGCCCCAGCATTTT. As protein: CASSFEGGQPQHF.

The sample holds one count of this clone. The CDR3 nucleotides read TGTGCCAGCACTCGGGAGGGGCAAGGAGGAACTGAAGCTTTCTTT. This sequence encodes CASTREGQGGTEAFF. This chain links TRBV2 with TRBJ1-1; tentative D call: TRBD1 (5 bases). The germline V gene has CDR1 SNHLY and CDR2 FYNNEI. The CDR3 extends over 15 amino acids. The V end was cut by 7 bases, the J end by 5 bases, with 20 bases between.

This rearrangement joins TRBV29-1 to TRBJ1-1; D possibly corresponds to TRBD1 (6 bases). Germline V gene lookup returns CDR1 SQVTM and CDR2 ANQGSEA. Trimming took off 7 bases at V and 2 bases at J, with 23 bases between the two ends. CDR3 length equals 16 residues. As DNA, the CDR3 is TGCAGCGCTCGTTGGGGGGGGCCGGAATCTAACACTGAAGCTTTCTTT. Residues: CSARWGGPESNTEAFF.

The V and J genes are TRBV9 and TRBJ1-3; no firm D call. V lost 3 bases to trimming and J lost 2 bases, with 9 bases between them. The CDR3 is 14 amino acids. Germline loops: CDR1 SGDLS, CDR2 YYNGEE. In nucleotides, the CDR3 is TGTGCCAGCAGCGGCCGGGTAACTGGAAACACCATATATTTT. This sequence encodes CASSGRVTGNTIYF. The full variable domain, its missing parts supplied by reference TRBV9 and TRBJ1-3, is DSGVTQTPKHLITATGQRVTLRCSPRSGDLSVYWYQQSLDQGLQFLIQYYNGEERAKGNILERFSAQQFPDLHSELNLSSLELGDSALYFCASSGRVTGNTIYFGEGSWLTVV.

V is TRBV20-1 and J is TRBJ1-1; no clear D. CDR1 is DFQATT and CDR2 is SNEGSKA in the germline V gene (reference sequence). The length of the CDR3 is 11 residues. The V end lost 8 bases, the J end lost 3 bases, and 10 bases lay between the germline ends. The CDR3 DNA follows: TGCAGTACCTTCGGGGACACTGAAGCTTTCTTT. This sequence encodes CSTFGDTEAFF.

Notes on this clone: Other nucleotide sequences from this sample produce the same CDR3. The chain employs TRBV5-1 and TRBJ1-5; D gene uncertain. Trimming pared 0 bases from V and 0 bases from J, leaving 4 bases between. Germline V gene sequence: CDR1 SGHRS, CDR2 YFSETQ. The CDR3 is 14 residues long. The CDR3 spells CASSLGGSNQPQHF. CDR3 sequence (DNA): TGCGCCAGCAGCTTGGGCGGTAGCAATCAGCCCCAGCATTTT.

CDR3 loop: CASSMWEREKLFF. Here the CDR3 DNA reads TGTGCCAGTAGTATGTGGGAGCGGGAAAAACTGTTTTTT. The V gene is TRBV19, the J gene TRBJ1-4; D remains unclear. V was cut by 3 bases and J by 8 bases, with 10 bases left in between. Germline CDR1 reads LNHDA; CDR2 reads SQIVND (reference sequence). There are 13 residues in the CDR3.

This CDR3 is CASSFITSSYEQYF. In DNA, the CDR3 is TGCGCCAGCAGCTTTATAACATCCTCCTACGAGCAGTACTTC. The chain employs TRBV5-1 and TRBJ2-7; no definite D call. Germline V gene sequence: CDR1 SGHRS, CDR2 YFSETQ. Trimming removed 2 bases at V and 0 bases at J, with 9 bases between. The CDR3 totals 14 residues.

The genes are TRBV7-3 and TRBJ2-2, with D possibly being TRBD2 (6 bases). CDR3 size: 16 residues. V lost 5 bases, J lost 0 bases, and 13 bases lay in between. Germline lookup yields CDR1 SGHTA and CDR2 FQGTGA. The CDR3 is CASSPLAGTNTGELFF. CDR3 DNA: TGTGCCAGCAGCCCCTTGGCGGGAACGAACACCGGGGAGCTGTTTTTT. Drawing the rest from reference TRBV7-3 and TRBJ2-2, the complete variable domain is GAGVSQTPSNKVTEKGKYVELRCDPISGHTALYWYRQSLGQGPEFLIYFQGTGAADDSGLPNDRFFAVRPEGSVSTLKIQRTERGDSAVYLCASSPLAGTNTGELFFGEGSRLTVL.

The gene calls are TRBV5-8 and TRBJ1-4, with D possibly TRBD1 on 5 matching bases. Trimming took off 0 bases at V and 3 bases at J, with 12 bases between the two ends. Germline V lookup: CDR1 SGHTS, CDR2 YDEGEE. CDR3 length equals 16 residues. This chain's CDR3 is CASSLAGNWPNEKLFF. Here the CDR3 DNA reads TGTGCCAGCAGCTTGGCAGGGAACTGGCCTAATGAAAAACTGTTTTTT.